This TCR beta chain was documented in a study of neurological immune-mediated disorders. TCRdb re-analysed the 5' RACE reads in MiXCR, keeping a single row per CDR3 protein. The table lists about 120,000 distinct CDR3 sequences, 3.2% of them singletons. The CDR3 runs to 14 residues. With 5 bases clipped from V and 6 bases from J, the junction kept 8 bases outside the gene matches. Germline CDR1 SGHTA, CDR2 FQGNSA. This clonotype was detected many times. Its antigen is not identified. Study results and caveats: Private repertoires in all groups were suggested by the absence of shared CDR3 amino acid sequences among expanded clones across subjects.

Unsorted libraries were generated from 2 million PBMCs. These cells had been stored in RNAlater at -80 C. The chain combines TRBV7-2 with TRBJ1-2; 8 positions agree with TRBD1. The sequence was obtained from a woman in her twenties or thirties with multiple sclerosis. What was sequenced was PBMCs. CDR3 DNA: TGTGCCAGCAGCAAGGACAGGGCGACCGATGGCTACACCTTC. Its protein is CASSKDRATDGYTF.